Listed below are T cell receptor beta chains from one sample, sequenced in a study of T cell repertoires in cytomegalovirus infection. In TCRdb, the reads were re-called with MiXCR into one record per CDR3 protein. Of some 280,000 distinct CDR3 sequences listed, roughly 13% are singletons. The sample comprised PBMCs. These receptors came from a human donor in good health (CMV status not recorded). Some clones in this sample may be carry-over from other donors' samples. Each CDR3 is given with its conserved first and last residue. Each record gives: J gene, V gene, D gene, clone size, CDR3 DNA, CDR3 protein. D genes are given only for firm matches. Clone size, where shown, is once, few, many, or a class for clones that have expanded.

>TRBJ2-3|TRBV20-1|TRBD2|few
TGCAGTGCTAGAGACCAGCGGGGTACGCAGTATTTT
CSARDQRGTQYF
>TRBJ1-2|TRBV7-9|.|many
TGTGCCAGCAGCTTAGCGTCAGCGACTGCTAACTATGGCTACACCTTC
CASSLASATANYGYTF
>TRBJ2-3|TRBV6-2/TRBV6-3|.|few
TGTGCCAGCAGAGACGGGAGTTCAACAGATACGCAGTATTTT
CASRDGSSTDTQYF
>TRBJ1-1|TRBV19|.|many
TGTGCCAGTAGCCCGGGTGGCGGGCGGGCTTTCTTT
CASSPGGGRAFF
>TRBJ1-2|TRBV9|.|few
TGTGCCAGCAGCGTAGATGGCAGGACTAACTATGGCTACACCTTC
CASSVDGRTNYGYTF
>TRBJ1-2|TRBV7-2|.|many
TGTGCCAGCAGCTTAGACGGGAGCTATGGCTACACCTTC
CASSLDGSYGYTF
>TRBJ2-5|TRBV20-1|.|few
TGCAGTGCTCCTGCGGGGACCGAGGCTCAAAAAGAGACCCAGTACTTC
CSAPAGTEAQKETQYF
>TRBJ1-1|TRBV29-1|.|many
TGCAGCGTACATAAAGGGTTCGGCACTGAAGCTTTCTTT
CSVHKGFGTEAFF
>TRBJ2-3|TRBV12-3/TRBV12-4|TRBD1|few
TGTGCCAGCAGTCCGGGGACAGGGACCACAGATACGCAGTATTTT
CASSPGTGTTDTQYF
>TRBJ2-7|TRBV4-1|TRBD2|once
TGTGCCAGCAGCCAAGATAGAGGGCGGGAGGCTGCCTACGAGCAGTACTTC
CASSQDRGREAAYEQYF
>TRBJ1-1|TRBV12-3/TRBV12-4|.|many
TGTGCCAGCAAGACTCGTGTCACTGAAGCTTTCTTT
CASKTRVTEAFF
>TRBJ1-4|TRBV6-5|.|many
TGTGCCAGCAGCCCACTGGCCCGGGAAAAACTGTTTTTT
CASSPLAREKLFF
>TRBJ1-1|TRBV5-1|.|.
TGCGCCAGCAGCCGGCAGGGGACGGGGACTGAAGCTTTCTTT
CASSRQGTGTEAFF
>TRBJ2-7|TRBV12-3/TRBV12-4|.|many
TGTGCCAGCAGTTTTCGGGCCGCGGGGAAGTACGAGCAGTACTTC
CASSFRAAGKYEQYF
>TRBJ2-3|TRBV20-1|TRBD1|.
TGCAGTGCTAGGGAGGGGGACAGGGACACAGATACGCAGTATTTT
CSAREGDRDTDTQYF
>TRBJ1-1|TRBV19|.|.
TGTGCCAGTAGCCTAGTTCCGAACACTGAAGCTCTCTTT
CASSLVPNTEALF
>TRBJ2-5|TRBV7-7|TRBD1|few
TGTGCCAGCAGCCTTGGACAGGCCTCGCAAGAGACCCAGTACTTC
CASSLGQASQETQYF
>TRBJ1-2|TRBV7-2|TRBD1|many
TGTGCCAGCAGCTTAGGGGCCAGGGGGCTTTATGGCTACACCTTC
CASSLGARGLYGYTF
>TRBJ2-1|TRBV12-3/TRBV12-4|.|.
TGTGCCAGCAGTTTGTGGGACACCAACTACAATGAGCAGTTCTTC
CASSLWDTNYNEQFF
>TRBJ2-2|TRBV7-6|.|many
TGTGCCAGCAGCTTAGCCCGATCGAACACCGGGGAGCTGTTTTTT
CASSLARSNTGELFF
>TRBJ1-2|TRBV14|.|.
TGTGCCAGCAGCCAAGATCTTAAGGTTGGACGTCCTGGCTACACCTTC
CASSQDLKVGRPGYTF
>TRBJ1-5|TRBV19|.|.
TGTGCCAGTAGTATAGTAGGACAGAGCAATCAGCCCCAGCATTTT
CASSIVGQSNQPQHF